This T cell receptor beta chain was recorded in a study of shared clonotypes between healthy human individuals. Measured with immunoSEQ multiplex PCR; TCRdb has only the in-frame clones, and not every one. Here the sample spans a few million clones, around nine tenths being singletons. On this clone: Its specificity is unknown.

The junction had 5 bases not matched to a gene; V was cut back by 5 bases and J by 7 bases. The CDR3 is 15 amino acids. Germline V gene data show CDR1 as SGHNT and CDR2 as YENEEA. Study-wide findings and caveats: Among a few donors, approximately 5% of naive CD4 clonotypes were found in common.

This receptor was obtained from a man between 18 and 29 years old in good health. Sequenced: naive CD4+ T cells sorted from blood. As to subset: CD45RA+ positively selected. V and J are TRBV11-3 and TRBJ2-1; 13 bases map to TRBD2. The CDR3: CASSTGLAGVNEQFF. The CDR3 DNA reads TGTGCCAGCAGCACCGGACTAGCGGGGGTAAATGAGCAGTTCTTC. Together with reference TRBV11-3 and TRBJ2-1, the CDR3 gives the full variable domain: EAGVVQSPRYKIIEKKQPVAFWCNPISGHNTLYWYLQNLGQGPELLIRYENEEAVDDSQLPKDRFSAERLKGVDSTLKIQPAELGDSAVYLCASSTGLAGVNEQFFGPGTRLTVL.